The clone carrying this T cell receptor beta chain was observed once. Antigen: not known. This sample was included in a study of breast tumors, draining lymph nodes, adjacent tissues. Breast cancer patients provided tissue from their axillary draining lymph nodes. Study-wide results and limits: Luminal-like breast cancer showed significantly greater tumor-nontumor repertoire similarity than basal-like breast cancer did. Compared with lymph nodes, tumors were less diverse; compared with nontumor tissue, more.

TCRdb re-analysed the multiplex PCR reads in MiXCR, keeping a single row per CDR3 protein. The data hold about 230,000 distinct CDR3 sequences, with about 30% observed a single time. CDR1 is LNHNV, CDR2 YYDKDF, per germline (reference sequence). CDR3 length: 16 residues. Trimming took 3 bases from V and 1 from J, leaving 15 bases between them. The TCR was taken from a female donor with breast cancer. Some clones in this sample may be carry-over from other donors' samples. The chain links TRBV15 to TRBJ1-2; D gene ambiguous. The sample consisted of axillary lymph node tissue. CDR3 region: CATSSLGSGVNYGYTF. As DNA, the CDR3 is TGTGCCACCAGCAGCTTAGGATCTGGAGTTAACTATGGCTACACCTTC. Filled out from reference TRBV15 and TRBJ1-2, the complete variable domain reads DAMVIQNPRYQVTQFGKPVTLSCSQTLNHNVMYWYQQKSSQAPKLLFHYYDKDFNNEADTPDNFQSRRPNTSFCFLDIRSPGLGDTAMYLCATSSLGSGVNYGYTFGSGTRLTVV.